The clone carrying this TCR beta chain was detected many times. The antigen remains unidentified. A library made for alpha chains picked up this beta chain off target, so its size means little. The data originate from a study of spatial heterogeneity in lung cancer. Study results and limitations: The study found that expanded intratumoral alpha and beta TCR counts tracked tumor mutation counts.

TCRdb analysed the 5' RACE reads with MiXCR anew, one entry per CDR3 protein. The sample holds 14,000 or so distinct CDR3 sequences; 4.7% are singletons and the top ten take about 17%. With 6 bases removed from V and 0 bases from J, the gap between germline ends came to 12 bases. The CDR3 loop spans 14 amino acids. Germline values: CDR1 DFQATT, CDR2 SNEGSKA (reference sequence). Specified time point: sample taken at primary tumor resection. The chain carries TRBV20-1 and TRBJ2-1; D could derive from TRBD1 or TRBD2 (5 bases each). This sequence was found in a female donor with early-stage non-small cell lung cancer. This material consisted of lung tumor tissue, taken at surgery. CDR3 amino acids: CSAGDLSSYNEQFF. For the CDR3, the DNA is TGCAGTGCCGGGGACCTCAGCTCCTACAATGAGCAGTTCTTC.